The 15 T cell receptor beta chains reported below all come from one sample, sequenced in a study of blood T cell repertoires in COVID-19 (TCRdb year 2020). The library was built by means of the immunoSEQ multiplex PCR assay. The table comes from immuneACCESS by way of TCRdb, which keeps in-frame sequences with V and J called. Part of the clones is missing from these tables; in studies checked, under half for an unresolved V gene and the rest for unknown reasons. The sample table lists approximately 360,000 clones, around 89% of them with a count of one. Around 6.3% of the sample goes to the ten largest clones. Sequencing was performed on peripheral blood. The receptors derive from a man aged 18-30 years with active or convalescent COVID-19.

V gene TRBV4-2 combines with J gene TRBJ2-7, with 7 bases that match TRBD2. The trim removed 0 bases at V and 7 bases at J, leaving 15 bases unmatched. CDR1 is LGHNA, CDR2 YNFKEQ, per germline. The CDR3 sequence is 17 residues long. The CDR3 DNA sequence: TGTGCCAGCAGCCAAGACGTTATTGGCGGGAGCCGAGGGGAGCAGTACTTC. This gives the protein CASSQDVIGGSRGEQYF.

This clone occurred once. Since a much larger clone is just one base distant, this may be a read error. V gene TRBV7-2 combines with J gene TRBJ1-2; 10 bases fit TRBD1. Trimming cost V 5 bases and J 5 bases; bases outside gene matches: 8. CDR1 and CDR2 (germline): SGHTA, FQGNSA. The CDR3 consists of 15 residues. The CDR3 loop is CASSPGTGEKYGYTF. CDR3 nucleotide sequence: TGTGCCAGCAGCCCCGGGACAGGGGAAAAATATGGCTACACCTTC.

In its sample, this clone was seen once. The rearrangement uses TRBV7-9 and TRBJ1-5, with TRBD1 matching over 9 bases. Looked up from germline, CDR1 is SEHNR and CDR2 is FQNEAQ (reference sequence). V lost 1 base and J lost 6; bases outside the gene matches: 7. CDR3 length equals 16 residues. CDR3 sequence (DNA): TGTGCCAGCAGCTTAGGGGACAGGGCAGGCGGTCAGCCCCAGCATTTT. Translating it yields CASSLGDRAGGQPQHF.

The rearrangement uses TRBV29-1 and TRBJ1-5, with TRBD1 as a possible D gene (6 bases). V lost 7 bases and J 0 bases, leaving 16 bases between the germline ends. Per germline, CDR1 SQVTM and CDR2 ANQGSEA. The CDR3 spans 15 residues. This CDR3 is CSDATQGYSNQPQHF. In DNA form, the CDR3 reads TGCAGCGACGCAACACAGGGTTATAGCAATCAGCCCCAGCATTTT.

The CDR3 here is CASSPSSGGYGYTF. CDR3 nucleotides: TGTGCCAGCTCACCGTCCAGTGGTGGCTATGGCTACACCTTC. This chain links TRBV18 with TRBJ1-2, with D unclear. The CDR3 contains 14 residues. Trimming cost V 3 bases and J 4 bases, with 12 bases left between them. Looked up from germline, CDR1 is KGHSH and CDR2 is LQKENI. Based on the CDR3 plus reference TRBV18 and TRBJ1-2, the full variable domain is NAGVMQNPRHLVRRRGQEARLRCSPMKGHSHVYWYRQLPEEGLKFMVYLQKENIIDESGMPKERFSAEFPKEGPSILRIQQVVRGDSAAYFCASSPSSGGYGYTFGSGTRLTVV.

This clone has more than one count but fewer than ten. The V gene is TRBV5-1, the J gene TRBJ2-7, with 8 bases fitting TRBD2. The germline V gene encodes CDR1 SGHRS and CDR2 YFSETQ. With 4 bases clipped from V and 4 bases from J, the junction kept 10 bases outside the gene matches. The CDR3 length is 15 residues. This chain's CDR3 is CASSLDGLAGYEQYF. The DNA of the CDR3 is TGCGCCAGCAGCCTCGACGGACTAGCAGGATACGAGCAGTACTTC.

The genes are TRBV4-3 and TRBJ2-3; TRBD1 is a possible D gene (6 bases). CDR1 and CDR2 (germline): LGHNA, YSLEER. CDR3 length: 15 amino acids. Trimming left V 1 base short and J 1 base short, with 9 bases between. CDR3 protein: CASSQVSGGTDTQYF. DNA of the CDR3: TGCGCCAGCAGCCAAGTTTCAGGGGGCACAGATACGCAGTATTTT.

This clone was picked up one time. The rearrangement links TRBV28 to TRBJ1-1; D perhaps matches TRBD1 (6 bases). The germline CDR1 and CDR2 sequences are MDHEN and SYDVKM. With 3 bases removed from V and 5 bases from J, the gap between germline ends came to 19 bases. CDR3 length: 16 residues. This CDR3 reads CASSFRGREGTTEAFF. The CDR3 nucleotides are TGTGCCAGCAGTTTTAGGGGGAGGGAGGGCACTACTGAAGCTTTCTTT.

The gene calls are TRBV6-1 and TRBJ2-4; 9 nucleotides align to TRBD2. Germline V gene sequence: CDR1 MNHNS, CDR2 SASEGT. The trim removed 2 bases at V and 0 bases at J, leaving 14 bases unmatched. This CDR3 comprises 20 residues. For the CDR3, the DNA is TGTGCCAGCAGTGAACGAGGTCTTGCGGGAGGGGACGTAGCCAAAAACATTCAGTACTTC. Translating it yields CASSERGLAGGDVAKNIQYF.

The chain links TRBV28 to TRBJ1-4, with D tentatively TRBD1 (6 bases). Germline CDR1 is MDHEN and CDR2 is SYDVKM. The CDR3 covers 15 residues. V lost 5 bases, J lost 5 bases, and 15 bases lay in between. DNA of the CDR3: TGTGCCAGCAGTAAACAGGGCACCCACAATGAAAAACTGTTTTTT. This sequence encodes CASSKQGTHNEKLFF.

The chain combines TRBV7-8 with TRBJ2-3; D may be TRBD1 (6 bases). CDR1 and CDR2 from the germline V gene are SGHVS and FQNEAQ. The CDR3 contains 15 residues. Trimming left V 1 base short and J 5 bases short, with 13 bases between. CDR3 bases: TGTGCCAGCAGCTTAGGGGGGCCTGGAGTAGATACGCAGTATTTT. This encodes CASSLGGPGVDTQYF.

The gene calls are TRBV19 and TRBJ1-4; D remains ambiguous. This CDR3 has 13 residues. Germline lookup yields CDR1 LNHDA and CDR2 SQIVND (reference sequence). V was clipped by 7 bases and J by 4 bases, with 10 bases between them. CDR3 protein: CASTPRGNEKLFF. In DNA form, the CDR3 reads TGTGCCAGTACCCCCCGGGGTAATGAAAAACTGTTTTTT.

The chain is built from TRBV24-1 and TRBJ2-7; TRBD1 might be the D (5 bases). The CDR3 has 15 amino acids. In germline, CDR1 is KGHDR, CDR2 SFDVKD. V was shortened by 2 bases and J by 3 bases, with 13 bases between the two germline ends. CDR3 residues: CATSDSGPQNYEQYF. As DNA, the CDR3 is TGTGCCACCAGTGATTCAGGGCCCCAAAACTACGAGCAGTACTTC.

The chain recombines TRBV6-2 or TRBV6-3 with TRBJ1-1; D not resolved. The germline V gene has CDR1 MNHEY and CDR2 SVGEGT. The CDR3 spans 16 residues. Trimming stripped 0 bases from V and 5 bases from J, with 16 bases between. The CDR3 DNA is TGTGCCAGCAGTTACTCGTTTTGGAGGGAGTTAACTGAAGCTTTCTTT. Translating it yields CASSYSFWRELTEAFF.

This rearrangement joins TRBV12-3 or TRBV12-4 to TRBJ2-2; maybe TRBD2 (6 bases). There are 12 residues in the CDR3. V was clipped by 8 bases and J by 5 bases, with 9 bases between them. The CDR3 DNA reads TGTGCCAGCGCAGGGACTACCGGGGAGCTGTTTTTT. The encoded protein is CASAGTTGELFF.